The entry that follows covers one T cell receptor (beta chain) sequence. V lost 6 bases to trimming and J lost 7 bases; unmatched junction nucleotides: 4. CDR1 is LNHDA and CDR2 is SQIVND in the germline V gene (reference sequence). CDR3 length: 14 residues. This sample was taken from a study of blood T cell repertoires in COVID-19. Overall study context: COVID-19 samples collected from the United States, Italy and Spain covered acute and convalescent phases.

In the original workflow: Scientists estimated how many nucleated cells there were by amplifying reference gene primers. Sequenced by immunoSEQ multiplex PCR; TCRdb stores in-frame clones only, minus some. D and trimming come from the DNA, and the V and J calls and clone size come from that table. The data show under 250,000 clones, about 81% seen once. Seattle patients were enrolled during active infection and followed longitudinally. This chain connects TRBV19 to TRBJ2-2; 11 bases match TRBD1. What was sequenced was peripheral blood. This TCR came from a woman in her sixties or seventies with COVID-19, enrolled during active disease. For the CDR3, the DNA is TGTGCCAGTAGGCGGACAGGGGGCATCGGGGAGCTGTTTTTT. Its translation is CASRRTGGIGELFF.